Listed below are T cell receptor beta chains from one sample, sequenced in a study of Ad26.COV2.S vaccination and SARS-CoV-2 variants. TCRdb keeps only in-frame clones here, not all; method: immunoSEQ multiplex PCR. The sample carries about 350,000 clones, about 90% recorded once. This specimen consisted of peripheral blood, obtained after recovery from COVID-19. These receptor sequences come from a human donor who had recovered from COVID-19. Each CDR3 is given with its conserved first and last residue. The D gene is left open where the match is weak. Not all rows give a size; the values are once, few, many and, for expanded clones, a class.

D gene	clone size	V gene	J gene	CDR3 protein	CDR3 DNA
TRBD1	-	TRBV7-9	TRBJ2-7	CASSGVRDRDPSRTYEQYF	TGTGCCAGCAGCGGCGTCCGGGACAGGGACCCTTCCCGGACCTACGAGCAGTACTTC
-	once	TRBV2	TRBJ1-4	CASTQRPPATNEKLFF	TGTGCCAGCACTCAAAGACCCCCCGCAACTAATGAAAAACTGTTTTTT
-	once	TRBV29-1	TRBJ2-1	CSVDPGNEQFF	TGCAGCGTTGATCCTGGGAATGAGCAGTTCTTC
-	-	TRBV7-3	TRBJ1-2	CASSLTGDYGYTF	TGTGCCAGCAGCTTAACAGGGGACTATGGCTACACCTTC
-	-	TRBV3-1/TRBV3-2	TRBJ1-1	CASSQDDGGTEAFF	TGTGCCAGCAGCCAAGATGATGGGGGCACTGAAGCTTTCTTT
TRBD2	once	TRBV19	TRBJ2-3	CASLPSGGATDTQYF	TGTGCCAGTTTGCCTAGCGGGGGGGCGACAGATACGCAGTATTTT
TRBD2	-	TRBV7-9	TRBJ2-3	CASVLAGDPSTDTQYF	TGTGCCAGCGTCCTAGCGGGGGACCCTAGCACAGATACGCAGTATTTT
-	-	TRBV25-1	TRBJ2-5	CASSLWTPQETQYF	TGTGCCAGCAGTCTATGGACCCCTCAAGAGACCCAGTACTTC
-	-	TRBV25-1	TRBJ2-7	CASSTRGQGTYEQYF	TGTGCCAGCAGCACCCGGGGGCAGGGGACCTACGAGCAGTACTTC
TRBD1	-	TRBV5-6	TRBJ1-1	CASSWDRGSFNTEAFF	TGTGCCAGCAGTTGGGACAGGGGTTCGTTTAACACTGAAGCTTTCTTT
-	once	TRBV3-1/TRBV3-2	TRBJ1-1	CASSQDGRRGAFF	TGTGCCAGCAGCCAAGATGGGCGGAGGGGGGCTTTCTTT
-	-	TRBV11-2	TRBJ2-6	CASSFPTGGANVLTF	TGTGCCAGCAGCTTTCCGACTGGTGGGGCCAACGTCCTGACTTTC
TRBD1	-	TRBV13	TRBJ2-7	CASSLPGQGTFYEQYF	TGTGCCAGCAGCTTGCCGGGACAGGGGACCTTCTACGAGCAGTACTTC
-	-	TRBV1	TRBJ2-3	CTSSQAEVCTQYF	TGCACCAGCAGCCAAGCGGAGGTGTGTACGCAGTATTTT
-	-	TRBV27	TRBJ1-5	CASSLTGMVQPQHF	TGTGCCAGCAGTCTAACAGGGATGGTTCAGCCCCAGCATTTT
TRBD1	-	TRBV6-5	TRBJ1-5	CASRPTGGVSQPQHF	TGTGCCAGCAGACCGACAGGGGGCGTTAGTCAGCCCCAGCATTTT
-	-	TRBV29-1	TRBJ2-3	CSVVRGEADTQYF	TGCAGCGTTGTGAGGGGGGAGGCAGATACGCAGTATTTT
-	-	TRBV11-3	TRBJ2-6	CASSPGAFSGANVLTF	TGTGCCAGCAGCCCGGGTGCGTTCTCTGGGGCCAACGTCCTGACTTTC
TRBD2	-	TRBV5-4	TRBJ2-5	CASSLQRGGETQYF	TGTGCCAGCAGCTTGCAGCGGGGGGGGGAGACCCAGTACTTC
-	-	TRBV6-5	TRBJ2-1	CASSLEYWGLNNEQFF	TGTGCCAGCAGTTTAGAGTATTGGGGGCTGAACAATGAGCAGTTCTTC
-	-	TRBV7-9	TRBJ2-7	CASSRRPDEQYF	TGTGCCAGCAGTCGACGGCCTGATGAGCAGTACTTC
-	once	TRBV9	TRBJ1-1	CASSVANQLNTEAFF	TGTGCCAGCAGCGTAGCTAACCAATTGAACACTGAAGCTTTCTTT
-	-	TRBV5-6	TRBJ2-2	CASSLYRGDTGELFF	TGTGCCAGCAGCTTGTATAGGGGGGACACCGGGGAGCTGTTTTTT
-	-	TRBV5-1	TRBJ1-6	CASSSGQGTSPLHF	TGCGCCAGCAGCTCTGGACAAGGGACTTCACCCCTCCACTTT
-	few	TRBV14	TRBJ1-5	CASSRGGKQPQHF	TGTGCCAGCAGCCGGGGAGGGAAACAGCCCCAGCATTTT
TRBD1	once	TRBV5-1	TRBJ1-3	CASSPGTGGDTIYF	TGCGCCAGCAGCCCGGGGACAGGGGGCGACACCATATATTTT